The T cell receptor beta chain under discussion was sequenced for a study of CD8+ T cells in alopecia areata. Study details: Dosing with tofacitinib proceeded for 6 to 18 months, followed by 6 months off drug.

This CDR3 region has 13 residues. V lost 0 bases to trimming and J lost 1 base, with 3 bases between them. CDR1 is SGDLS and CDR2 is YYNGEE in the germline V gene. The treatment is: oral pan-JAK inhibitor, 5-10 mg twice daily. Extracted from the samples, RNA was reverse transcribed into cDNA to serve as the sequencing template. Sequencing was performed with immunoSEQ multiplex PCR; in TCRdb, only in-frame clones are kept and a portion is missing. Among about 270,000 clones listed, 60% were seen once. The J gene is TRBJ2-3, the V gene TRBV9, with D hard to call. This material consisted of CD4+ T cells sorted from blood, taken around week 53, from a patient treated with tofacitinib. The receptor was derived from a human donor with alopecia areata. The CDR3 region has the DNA TGTGCCAGCAGCGTAGATGGCACAGATACGCAGTATTTT. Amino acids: CASSVDGTDTQYF.